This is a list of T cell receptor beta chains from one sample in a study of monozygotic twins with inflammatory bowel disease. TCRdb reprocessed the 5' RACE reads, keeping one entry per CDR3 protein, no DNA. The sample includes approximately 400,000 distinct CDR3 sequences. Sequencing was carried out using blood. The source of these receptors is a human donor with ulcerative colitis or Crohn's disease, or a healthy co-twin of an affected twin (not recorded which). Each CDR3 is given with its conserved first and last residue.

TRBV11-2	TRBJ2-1	CASTAAGVRTGDYNEQFF
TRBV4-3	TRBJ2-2	CASSQDREWGGPGELFF
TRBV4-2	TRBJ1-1	CATRGQGVTEAFF
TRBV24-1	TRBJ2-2	CATSKGLNTGELFF
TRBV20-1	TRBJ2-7	CSADPGLALSYEQYF
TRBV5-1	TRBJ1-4	CASSWASGEKLFF
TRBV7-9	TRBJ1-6	CASSLQGPVSPLHF
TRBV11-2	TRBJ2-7	CASSPPTGKVSYEQYF
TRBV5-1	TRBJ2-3	CASSPLGLAGGGSADTQYF
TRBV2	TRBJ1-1	CASSFYGQGGAEAFF
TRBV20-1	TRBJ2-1	CSAPSGTSGYNEQFF
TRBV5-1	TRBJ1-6	CASSGGQGNYNSPLHF
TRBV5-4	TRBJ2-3	CASSSSGGQGRWTDTQYF
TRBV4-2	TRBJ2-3	CASSQDRASGETSTDTQYF
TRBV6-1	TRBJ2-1	CASSAGGGLNEQFF
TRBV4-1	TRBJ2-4	CASSQDVVGGRAKNIQYF
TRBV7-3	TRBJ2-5	CASSLTGAQETQYF
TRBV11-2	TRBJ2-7	CASSQTSGSTGEQYF
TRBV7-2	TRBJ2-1	CVSSHEVARVNEQFF
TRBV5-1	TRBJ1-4	CASSSNTGLNEKLFF
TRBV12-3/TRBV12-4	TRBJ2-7	CASSSPVQHYEQYF
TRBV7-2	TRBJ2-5	CASSLVTGGRSETQYF
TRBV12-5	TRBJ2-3	CASGGGFNPSTDTQYF
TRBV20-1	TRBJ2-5	CIAADRTIETQYF
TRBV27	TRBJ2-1	CASSPPGLALEFF
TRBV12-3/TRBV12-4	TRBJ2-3	CASSRFTDTQYF
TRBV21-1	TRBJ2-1	CASIVQSDLEQFF